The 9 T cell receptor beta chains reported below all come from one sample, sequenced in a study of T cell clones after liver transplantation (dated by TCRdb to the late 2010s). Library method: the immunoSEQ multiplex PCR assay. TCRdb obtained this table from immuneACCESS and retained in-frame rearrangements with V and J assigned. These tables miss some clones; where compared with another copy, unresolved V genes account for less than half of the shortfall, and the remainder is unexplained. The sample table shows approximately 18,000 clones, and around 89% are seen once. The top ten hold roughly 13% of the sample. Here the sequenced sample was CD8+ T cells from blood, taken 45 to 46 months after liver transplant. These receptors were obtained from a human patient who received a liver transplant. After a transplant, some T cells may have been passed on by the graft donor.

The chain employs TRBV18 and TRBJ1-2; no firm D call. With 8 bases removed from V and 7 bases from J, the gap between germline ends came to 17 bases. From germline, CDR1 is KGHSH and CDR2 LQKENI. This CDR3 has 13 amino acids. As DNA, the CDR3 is TGTGCCAGCCCGCGGAAAGTCGTATCTGGCTACACCTTC. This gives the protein CASPRKVVSGYTF.

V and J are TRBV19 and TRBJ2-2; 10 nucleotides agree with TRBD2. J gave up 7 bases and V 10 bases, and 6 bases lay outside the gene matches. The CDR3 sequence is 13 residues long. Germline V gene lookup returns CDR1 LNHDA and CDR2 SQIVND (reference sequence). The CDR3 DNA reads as TGTGCCATTGGTATAGCGGGAGGCGGGGAGCTGTTTTTT. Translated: CAIGIAGGGELFF.

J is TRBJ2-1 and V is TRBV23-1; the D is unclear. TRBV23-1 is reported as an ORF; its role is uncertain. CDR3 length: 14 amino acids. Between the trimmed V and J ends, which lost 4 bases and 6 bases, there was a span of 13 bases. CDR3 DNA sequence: TGCGCCAGCAGTCGCAGCTGGGGTTGCAATGAGCAGTTCTTC. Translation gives CASSRSWGCNEQFF.

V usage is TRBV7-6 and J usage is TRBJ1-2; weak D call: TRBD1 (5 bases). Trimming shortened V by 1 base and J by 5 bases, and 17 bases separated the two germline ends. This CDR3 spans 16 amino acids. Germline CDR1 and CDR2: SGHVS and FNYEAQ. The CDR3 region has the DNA TGTGCCAGCAGCTTAGGGGGAAAGGGGAATCCATATGGCTACACCTTC. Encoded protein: CASSLGGKGNPYGYTF.

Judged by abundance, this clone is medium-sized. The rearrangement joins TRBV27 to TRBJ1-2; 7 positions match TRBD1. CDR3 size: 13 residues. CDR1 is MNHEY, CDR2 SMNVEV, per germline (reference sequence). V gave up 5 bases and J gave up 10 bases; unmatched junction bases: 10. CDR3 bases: TGTGCCAGCAGTCAGATCCGGGACAGCCCCTACACCTTC. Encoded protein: CASSQIRDSPYTF.

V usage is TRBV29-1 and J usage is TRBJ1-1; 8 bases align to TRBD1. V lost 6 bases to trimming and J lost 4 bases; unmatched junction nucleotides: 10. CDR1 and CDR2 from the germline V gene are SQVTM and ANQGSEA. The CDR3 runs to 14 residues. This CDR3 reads CSVYGQGGFTEAFF. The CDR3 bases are TGCAGCGTGTACGGACAGGGTGGTTTCACTGAAGCTTTCTTT. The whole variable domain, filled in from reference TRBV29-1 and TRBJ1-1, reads SAVISQKPSRDICQRGTSLTIQCQVDSQVTMMFWYRQQPGQSLTLIATANQGSEATYESGFVIDKFPISRPNLTFSTLTVSNMSPEDSSIYLCSVYGQGGFTEAFFGQGTRLTVV.

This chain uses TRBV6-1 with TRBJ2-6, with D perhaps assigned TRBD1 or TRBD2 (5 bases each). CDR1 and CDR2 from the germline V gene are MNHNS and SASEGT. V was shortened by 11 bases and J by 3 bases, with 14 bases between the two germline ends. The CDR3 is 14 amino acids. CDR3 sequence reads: CAAFWGFGANVLTF. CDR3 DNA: TGTGCCGCCTTTTGGGGGTTTGGGGCCAACGTCCTGACTTTC.

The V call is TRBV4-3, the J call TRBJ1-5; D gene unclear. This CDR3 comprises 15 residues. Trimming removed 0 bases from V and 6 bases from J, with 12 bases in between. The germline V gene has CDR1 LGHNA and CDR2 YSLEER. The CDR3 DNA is TGCGCCAGCAGCCAAGATCGGGTGGGAGGTCAGCCCCAGCATTTT. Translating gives CASSQDRVGGQPQHF.

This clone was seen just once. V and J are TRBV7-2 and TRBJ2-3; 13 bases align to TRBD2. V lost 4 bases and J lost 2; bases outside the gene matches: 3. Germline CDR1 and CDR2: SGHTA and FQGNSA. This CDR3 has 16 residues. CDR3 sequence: CASSWGLAGPTDTQYF. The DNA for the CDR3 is TGTGCCAGCAGCTGGGGACTAGCGGGACCCACAGATACGCAGTATTTT.